Listed below are T cell receptor beta chains from one sample, sequenced in a study of CD8 T cell repertoires and HIV-1 epitope variants. Generated by immunoSEQ multiplex PCR, the TCRdb table keeps only in-frame clones and is missing some. This sample has about 4,700 clones, with 66% found just once. These receptors are not linked to any known antigen. Sample: cultured CD8+ T cells derived from PBMCs. All receptors come from a male donor with HIV. Each CDR3 is given without its conserved first and last residue. Each record gives: V gene, clone size, J gene, D gene, CDR3 protein. A D gene is named only where the DNA matches it firmly. A row's size may be missing; if present it is once, few, many or a size class.

TRBV19	-	TRBJ2-1	-	ASSPSGVHEQF
TRBV7-6	-	TRBJ2-2	-	ASSLIRGAGELF
TRBV28	few	TRBJ1-3	-	AIEGSRNTIY
TRBV7-9	-	TRBJ1-4	TRBD1	ASSSATGGATNEKLF
TRBV28	-	TRBJ1-1	-	ASSSPVYRAVDTEAF
TRBV11-2	-	TRBJ2-7	TRBD2	ASSLVGGGAYEQY
TRBV5-6	few	TRBJ2-7	-	ASSFGPDYEQY
TRBV6-1	-	TRBJ2-2	TRBD1	ASSEALGTGAYTGELF
TRBV5-6	-	TRBJ2-1	-	ASSSTGHYYNEQF
TRBV5-6	-	TRBJ1-1	-	ASSPVWSAMVDTEAF
TRBV4-2	-	TRBJ1-1	-	ASSQDRGQFGAEAF
TRBV5-1	-	TRBJ1-2	-	ASSLDTANYGYT
TRBV27	-	TRBJ2-7	-	ASSPSGVPYEQY
TRBV5-6	-	TRBJ2-3	-	ASSSTDTQY
TRBV5-1	few	TRBJ2-2	TRBD2	ASSLIAGGSTGELF
TRBV27	-	TRBJ1-1	-	ASSLGRDTEAF
TRBV4-3	-	TRBJ2-1	TRBD2	ASSQDTSGRYNEQF
TRBV5-4	-	TRBJ2-1	-	ASSEPGYNEQF
TRBV5-4	-	TRBJ1-2	-	ASSQDPVELDYGYT
TRBV6-5	-	TRBJ2-1	-	ASSYDSSLNEQF
TRBV9	once	TRBJ1-4	-	ASSVGGATNEKLF
TRBV19	few	TRBJ1-1	-	ASASGGITEAF
TRBV27	-	TRBJ2-7	-	ASSTSVLGYEQY
TRBV19	once	TRBJ2-1	-	ASSILLSAEQF
TRBV27	-	TRBJ2-3	-	ASSLSGGGALGTQY
TRBV6-4	-	TRBJ1-2	TRBD1	ASSVPPRDRGLVYGYT
TRBV7-3	-	TRBJ1-3	-	ASSPDTNSGNTIY
TRBV5-4	-	TRBJ1-1	-	ASSLGMTEAF